Listed here are 10 T cell receptor beta chains from one sample, sequenced in a study of control samples from healthy donors and cancer patients. Method: immunoSEQ multiplex PCR; TCRdb's copy keeps in-frame clones and lacks some. The sample includes around 90,000 clones, 85% of them seen just once. Material: blood. All receptors come from a woman aged 40 to 49 in good health.

This chain connects TRBV19 to TRBJ1-5; D may be TRBD1 (5 bases). This CDR3 has 14 residues. CDR1 LNHDA and CDR2 SQIVND come from the germline V gene (reference sequence). V lost 9 bases, J lost 5 bases, and 17 bases lay in between. The CDR3, as DNA: TGTGCCAGCAGGGTGGGGTTCAGACATCAGCCCCAGCATTTT. This gives the protein CASRVGFRHQPQHF.

This clone was recorded at least ten times. The genes are TRBV7-2 and TRBJ1-1; D remains ambiguous. CDR1 is SGHTA, CDR2 FQGNSA, per germline. V was pared by 1 base and J by 6 bases, with 9 bases between. CDR3 length: 13 residues. This CDR3 reads CASSLVHRPEAFF. CDR3 nucleotides: TGTGCCAGCAGCTTAGTCCACCGACCTGAAGCTTTCTTT.

This clone has a single count. This chain uses TRBV6-1 with TRBJ2-7; 7 bases align to TRBD2. Germline assignment: CDR1 MNHNS and CDR2 SASEGT. This CDR3 region has 14 residues. V dropped 5 bases and J dropped 2; count of bases not matched to a gene: 6. Here the CDR3 DNA reads TGTGCCAGCAGTCGGGGGGACGTCCCCTACGAGCAGTACTTC. It specifies CASSRGDVPYEQYF.

The chain recombines TRBV7-2 with TRBJ2-1, with 8 positions matching TRBD2. CDR1 and CDR2 from the germline V gene are SGHTA and FQGNSA. Trimming at V came to 4 bases and at J to 4 bases, leaving 9 bases not matched to a gene. This CDR3 has 16 residues. The CDR3 nucleotides read TGTGCCAGCAGCTCCGGGGGGGGGACTACTTACAATGAGCAGTTCTTC. This translates into CASSSGGGTTYNEQFF.

There are a few counts of this clone. This sequence joins TRBV5-6 and TRBJ2-3; D remains unclear. CDR1 is SGHDT and CDR2 is YYEEEE in the germline V gene. The CDR3 is made up of 14 amino acids. Between the trimmed V and J ends, which lost 1 base and 2 bases, there was a span of 8 bases. The CDR3 region is CASSLFQFTDTQYF. The CDR3 DNA sequence: TGTGCCAGCAGCTTGTTCCAATTCACAGATACGCAGTATTTT.

V gene TRBV29-1 combines with J gene TRBJ2-2, with 8 positions matching TRBD1. V shed 5 bases and J 0 bases; nucleotides not matched to a gene: 5. The CDR3 loop spans 15 amino acids. Per the germline V gene, CDR1 is SQVTM and CDR2 is ANQGSEA. Here the CDR3 reads CSVLTGESNTGELFF. DNA of the CDR3: TGCAGCGTTCTGACAGGGGAGTCGAACACCGGGGAGCTGTTTTTT.

The J gene is TRBJ1-2, the V gene TRBV9; 7 nucleotides align to TRBD1. There are 15 residues in the CDR3. Per germline, CDR1 SGDLS and CDR2 YYNGEE. The J segment lost 8 bases and the V segment lost 4 bases, leaving 14 bases of the junction unmatched. The CDR3 sequence is CASSPGDSYASGYTF. The CDR3 DNA is TGTGCCAGCAGCCCAGGGGACAGTTATGCTAGCGGCTACACCTTC. Using reference TRBV9 and TRBJ1-2 for the parts outside the CDR3, the full variable domain is DSGVTQTPKHLITATGQRVTLRCSPRSGDLSVYWYQQSLDQGLQFLIQYYNGEERAKGNILERFSAQQFPDLHSELNLSSLELGDSALYFCASSPGDSYASGYTFGSGTRLTVV.

This chain uses TRBV25-1 with TRBJ1-1; D is ambiguous. Looked up from germline, CDR1 is MGHDK and CDR2 is SYGVNS. There are 12 residues in the CDR3. Trimming cost V 1 base and J 8 bases, with 8 bases left between them. CDR3 nucleotides: TGTGCCAGCAGTGAATTAGCAGGAGAAGCTTTCTTT. Protein sequence: CASSELAGEAFF.

V usage is TRBV7-9 and J usage is TRBJ2-7; 7 bases are shared with TRBD1. Germline V lookup: CDR1 SEHNR, CDR2 FQNEAQ (reference sequence). The CDR3 loop spans 14 amino acids. V lost 3 bases, J lost 2 bases, and 4 bases stayed unmatched. In nucleotides, the CDR3 is TGTGCCAGCAGCTTCACAGGGGCCCCCTACGAGCAGTACTTC. Translating it yields CASSFTGAPYEQYF.

The chain uses TRBV9 and TRBJ1-6, with D perhaps matching TRBD1 (5 bases). The ends were cut back, 5 bases at V and 5 bases at J, with 17 bases in the middle. CDR1 is SGDLS and CDR2 is YYNGEE in the germline V gene. This CDR3 comprises 16 residues. The CDR3 region is CASSLTGGTNNSPLHF. As DNA, the CDR3 is TGTGCCAGCAGTCTCACGGGGGGAACGAATAATTCACCCCTCCACTTT.